The rows below give T cell receptor beta chains drawn from one sample of a study of neurological immune-mediated disorders. TCRdb recomputed calls from the 5' RACE reads with MiXCR, one row per CDR3 protein. The sample carries about 120,000 distinct CDR3 sequences, 3% to 3.5% recorded once. Sequenced material: PBMCs. The receptors derive from a woman aged 25-40 years with multiple sclerosis. Each CDR3 is given without its conserved first and last residue.

V | CDR3
TRBV12-3/TRBV12-4 | ASSLGGDYRGTQY
TRBV7-2 | ASSLIPTKEVPDNEQF
TRBV5-1 | ASSPGTHSNEQF
TRBV12-3/TRBV12-4 | ASRIGTGDSGYT
TRBV10-3 | ASAGGKNSPLH
TRBV6-5 | ASSYSSSGGATGELF
TRBV7-2 | ASSSGRAGANVLT
TRBV5-6 | ASSFGGPREQY
TRBV5-1 | ASSLAPQPNTGELF
TRBV20-1 | SASATGTARRGDGYT
TRBV5-1 | ASRETYSGANVLT
TRBV5-1 | ASSLSIVAGQTEAF
TRBV30 | AWSDLTTGTDTQY
TRBV12-3/TRBV12-4 | ASREWNTEAF